The subject of this entry is one T cell receptor (beta chain). Antigen: not known. As to time point: recipient sample about 28 days before transplant, after cytoreduction. These data come from a study of T cell clonotyping in hematopoietic cell transplantation. Study background: Cytoreduction preceded collection of pretransplant recipient samples.

J was trimmed by 5 bases and V by 2 bases; bases with no gene match: 4. The CDR3 has 16 amino acids. Germline CDR1 MNHEY, CDR2 SVGAGI. TCRdb keeps only in-frame clones here, not all; method: immunoSEQ multiplex PCR. The sample has over 15,000 clones, 70% to 80% seen once; the top ten hold around 17%. Notes on the study in general: Without cell sorting, CD4 versus CD8 contributions remain unresolved. At the given depth, recipient repertoires were over 95% de novo clonotypes.

This TCR was sampled from a man aged 60-69 years with acute myeloid leukemia. Some clones in this sample may be carry-over from other donors' samples. The starting material was peripheral blood mononuclear cells, obtained before stem cell transplant. The genes are TRBV6-5 and TRBJ2-2, with 11 bases aligning to TRBD1. The CDR3 reads CASSYGTGGGTGELFF. The CDR3 region has the DNA TGTGCCAGCAGTTACGGGACAGGGGGGGGGACCGGGGAGCTGTTTTTT.